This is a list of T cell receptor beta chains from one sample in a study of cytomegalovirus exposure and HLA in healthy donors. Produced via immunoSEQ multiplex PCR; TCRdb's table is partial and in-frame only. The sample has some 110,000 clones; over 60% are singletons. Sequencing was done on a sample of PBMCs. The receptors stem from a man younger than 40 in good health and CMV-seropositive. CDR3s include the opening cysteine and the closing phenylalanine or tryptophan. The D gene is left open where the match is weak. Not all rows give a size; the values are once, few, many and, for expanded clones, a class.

CDR3 DNA: TGCGCCAGCAGCCGGACAGGCTATGATACCCTCCACTTT
CDR3 protein: CASSRTGYDTLHF
clone size: .
J gene: TRBJ1-6
V gene: TRBV5-1
D gene: TRBD1

CDR3 DNA: TGCGCCAGCAGCTTGGGGCTAGATACGCAGTATTTT
CDR3 protein: CASSLGLDTQYF
clone size: .
J gene: TRBJ2-3
V gene: TRBV5-1
D gene: .

CDR3 DNA: TGTGCCATCAGGGGGGGACAGGGGAACACTGAAGCTTTCTTT
CDR3 protein: CAIRGGQGNTEAFF
clone size: .
J gene: TRBJ1-1
V gene: TRBV10-3
D gene: TRBD1

CDR3 DNA: TGTGCCAGCAGGAGGGACAGCTCCTACGAGCAGTACTTC
CDR3 protein: CASRRDSSYEQYF
clone size: .
J gene: TRBJ2-7
V gene: TRBV6-5
D gene: TRBD1

CDR3 DNA: TGTGCCAGCAGCCAAGATGCTGGCGGGGGCCCACAAGAGACCCAGTACTTC
CDR3 protein: CASSQDAGGGPQETQYF
clone size: few
J gene: TRBJ2-5
V gene: TRBV14
D gene: .

CDR3 DNA: TGTGCCAGCAGTGATTATACTAGCGGGGGGGCCACAGATACGCAGTATTTT
CDR3 protein: CASSDYTSGGATDTQYF
clone size: .
J gene: TRBJ2-3
V gene: TRBV2
D gene: TRBD2

CDR3 DNA: TGTGCCACCAGCAGAGAGAGGTATGAGCAGTACTTC
CDR3 protein: CATSRERYEQYF
clone size: .
J gene: TRBJ2-7
V gene: TRBV15
D gene: .

CDR3 DNA: TGCGCCAGCAGCTTGGGCCGGGGGGCGGGGGGGCAAGGTACGCAGTATTTT
CDR3 protein: CASSLGRGAGGQGTQYF
clone size: .
J gene: TRBJ2-3
V gene: TRBV5-1
D gene: TRBD2

CDR3 DNA: TGTGCCAGCAGTCCCCCGCTAGCGGGGGGGAATGAGCAGTTCTTC
CDR3 protein: CASSPPLAGGNEQFF
clone size: .
J gene: TRBJ2-1
V gene: TRBV28
D gene: TRBD2

CDR3 DNA: TGTGCCAGCAGTGTCGGACAGGGGACGCAGTACTTC
CDR3 protein: CASSVGQGTQYF
clone size: .
J gene: TRBJ2-7
V gene: TRBV2
D gene: TRBD1

CDR3 DNA: TGTGCCAGTACCTCGGGCGAGGGTGGGATAAACACTGAAGCTTTCTTT
CDR3 protein: CASTSGEGGINTEAFF
clone size: .
J gene: TRBJ1-1
V gene: TRBV19
D gene: .

CDR3 DNA: TGTGCCAGCAGCGTAAGCGGCCACACCATATATTTT
CDR3 protein: CASSVSGHTIYF
clone size: .
J gene: TRBJ1-3
V gene: TRBV9
D gene: .

CDR3 DNA: TGTGCCAGCAGCTCCTCGGGATTTCCGGCGGACGAGCAGTACTTC
CDR3 protein: CASSSSGFPADEQYF
clone size: .
J gene: TRBJ2-7
V gene: TRBV5-6
D gene: .

CDR3 DNA: TGTGCCAGCAGTTTTGGGGCTATGGGCACTGAAGCTTTCTTT
CDR3 protein: CASSFGAMGTEAFF
clone size: .
J gene: TRBJ1-1
V gene: TRBV27
D gene: .

CDR3 DNA: TGTGCCTGGAGTGCCCTCTCGCGGACCGGGGAGCTGTTTTTT
CDR3 protein: CAWSALSRTGELFF
clone size: .
J gene: TRBJ2-2
V gene: TRBV30
D gene: .

CDR3 DNA: TGTGCCAGCGCCGGGACAGGGGGTTTCAATGAGCAGTTCTTC
CDR3 protein: CASAGTGGFNEQFF
clone size: .
J gene: TRBJ2-1
V gene: TRBV19
D gene: TRBD1

CDR3 DNA: TGTGCCAGCAGCTCCTTGACAGGATGGGACACCGGGGAGCTGTTTTTT
CDR3 protein: CASSSLTGWDTGELFF
clone size: .
J gene: TRBJ2-2
V gene: TRBV5-6
D gene: .

CDR3 DNA: TGCGCCAGCAGCTTGGATGGGACAGGGGGTCAGCCCCAGCATTTT
CDR3 protein: CASSLDGTGGQPQHF
clone size: .
J gene: TRBJ1-5
V gene: TRBV5-1
D gene: TRBD1

CDR3 DNA: TGTGCCAGCAGCGGGGGACAGGCGGGCGAGCAGTACTTC
CDR3 protein: CASSGGQAGEQYF
clone size: .
J gene: TRBJ2-7
V gene: TRBV9
D gene: TRBD1

CDR3 DNA: TGTGCCAGCAGCTTAGTTGGGGGGGTCGGTGAAGCTTTCTTT
CDR3 protein: CASSLVGGVGEAFF
clone size: .
J gene: TRBJ1-1
V gene: TRBV7-9
D gene: .

CDR3 DNA: TGTGCCAGCTCACCAATCGGTCAACATGAAAAACTGTTTTTT
CDR3 protein: CASSPIGQHEKLFF
clone size: few
J gene: TRBJ1-4
V gene: TRBV18
D gene: .

CDR3 DNA: TGTGCCAGCAGCAAAAACAGGGCAAACTATGGCTACACCTTC
CDR3 protein: CASSKNRANYGYTF
clone size: .
J gene: TRBJ1-2
V gene: TRBV21-1
D gene: .

CDR3 DNA: TGCGCCAGCAGCCAAGGGTGGGGGCGCGGGCATGAGCAGTTCTTC
CDR3 protein: CASSQGWGRGHEQFF
clone size: .
J gene: TRBJ2-1
V gene: TRBV4-3
D gene: .

CDR3 DNA: TGTGCCAGCAGTAACCGGACAGGGGGCTACTATGGCTACACCTTC
CDR3 protein: CASSNRTGGYYGYTF
clone size: .
J gene: TRBJ1-2
V gene: TRBV27
D gene: TRBD1

CDR3 DNA: TGTGCCAGCAGCGGGACAGGGCTGTGGAACTATGGCTACACCTTC
CDR3 protein: CASSGTGLWNYGYTF
clone size: once
J gene: TRBJ1-2
V gene: TRBV7-9
D gene: TRBD1

CDR3 DNA: TGCGCCAGCAGCTTGGCCTGGGAGGGAGAGCAGTACTTC
CDR3 protein: CASSLAWEGEQYF
clone size: .
J gene: TRBJ2-7
V gene: TRBV5-1
D gene: TRBD2

CDR3 DNA: TGTGCCAGCAGTGGACGTTACCGGGACAGCTATGGCTACCCCTTC
CDR3 protein: CASSGRYRDSYGYPF
clone size: once
J gene: TRBJ1-2
V gene: TRBV2
D gene: TRBD1

CDR3 DNA: TGTGCCAGCAGCTTGAGTCTAGTGGAAGAGACCCAGTACTTC
CDR3 protein: CASSLSLVEETQYF
clone size: .
J gene: TRBJ2-5
V gene: TRBV5-4
D gene: .

CDR3 DNA: TGTGCCAGCAGCCTACTTAACTATGGCTACACCTTC
CDR3 protein: CASSLLNYGYTF
clone size: once
J gene: TRBJ1-2
V gene: TRBV28
D gene: .

CDR3 DNA: TGTGCCTGGAGTACAGGGCGGGCCTACAATGAGCAGTTCTTC
CDR3 protein: CAWSTGRAYNEQFF
clone size: once
J gene: TRBJ2-1
V gene: TRBV30
D gene: .

CDR3 DNA: TGTGCCAGCAGCCCCAGGGGGCGACCCACAGATACGCAGTATTTT
CDR3 protein: CASSPRGRPTDTQYF
clone size: few
J gene: TRBJ2-3
V gene: TRBV7-3
D gene: TRBD1

CDR3 DNA: TGTGCCAGCAGCTTACATAGCGGGGGCACCTACGAGCAGTACTTC
CDR3 protein: CASSLHSGGTYEQYF
clone size: few
J gene: TRBJ2-7
V gene: TRBV7-2
D gene: TRBD2

CDR3 DNA: TGTGCCAGCAGCTTATCCCCAGGGGGCGTGTACGAGCAGTACTTC
CDR3 protein: CASSLSPGGVYEQYF
clone size: .
J gene: TRBJ2-7
V gene: TRBV7-9
D gene: TRBD1

CDR3 DNA: TGTGCCTGGAGAACAGGGGCGTACTATGGCTACACCTTC
CDR3 protein: CAWRTGAYYGYTF
clone size: .
J gene: TRBJ1-2
V gene: TRBV30
D gene: TRBD1

CDR3 DNA: TGTGCCAGCAGCTTCGGGACAGGGCCGGGAACTGAAGCTTTCTTT
CDR3 protein: CASSFGTGPGTEAFF
clone size: .
J gene: TRBJ1-1
V gene: TRBV7-8
D gene: TRBD1

CDR3 DNA: TGCAGCGCTGGGACAGTAGAACCGGACAATGAGCAGTTCTTC
CDR3 protein: CSAGTVEPDNEQFF
clone size: .
J gene: TRBJ2-1
V gene: TRBV29-1
D gene: TRBD1

CDR3 DNA: TGTGCCAGCTCACCAACGGCTAGCGGGGGGGAGACCCAGTACTTC
CDR3 protein: CASSPTASGGETQYF
clone size: once
J gene: TRBJ2-5
V gene: TRBV18
D gene: TRBD2